The clone carrying this TCR beta chain was detected only a few times. Antigen: not known. The V end was cut by 6 bases, the J end by 3 bases, with 11 bases between. The CDR3 is 13 residues long. CDR1 is SEHNR and CDR2 is FQNEAQ in the germline V gene (reference sequence). Primers: 60 Vbeta forward and 13 Jbeta reverse. Method: immunoSEQ multiplex PCR; TCRdb's copy keeps in-frame clones and lacks some. The table has around 70,000 clones, over 70% seen once. This entry belongs to a study of cytomegalovirus exposure and HLA in healthy donors. The wider study: Earlier, almost 120 million unique TCR beta sequences were recovered from around 180 million T cells by an analysis. The study, taken as a whole, reports: Reportedly, a later analysis found an Asian-associated ancestry cluster had fewer N-insertions than the approximately 670-donor mean. As immune exposure information, only CMV serostatus was available.

The chain combines TRBV7-9 with TRBJ1-1; the D gene is possibly TRBD1 (5 bases). What was sequenced was PBMCs. The sequence was obtained from a man in his 70s in good health and CMV-seronegative. The CDR3 DNA is TGTGCCAGCAGTCTCCCGGGGGACACTGAAGCTTTCTTT. Encoded protein: CASSLPGDTEAFF.